These 22 T cell receptor beta chains originate from one sample sequenced in a study of cytotoxic CD8 clonotypes in ibrutinib-treated CLL. Here immunoSEQ multiplex PCR was the method, and the copy in TCRdb shows in-frame clones only, minus some. Among nearly 300,000 clones listed, about 72% were seen once. The sample here was PBMCs, taken at disease progression, from a patient treated with ibrutinib. All receptors come from a human donor with chronic lymphocytic leukemia.

This clone was detected a few times. The rearrangement uses TRBV2 and TRBJ1-2; the D gene is possibly TRBD1 (5 bases). Trimming shortened V by 5 bases and J by 4 bases, and 20 bases separated the two germline ends. The CDR3 consists of 16 residues. Germline V gene sequence: CDR1 SNHLY, CDR2 FYNNEI. The CDR3 DNA is TGTGCCAGCAGTTCTGGGACCGGGTGGGGGTCCTATGGCTACACCTTC. It is translated as CASSSGTGWGSYGYTF.

The chain is built from TRBV7-9 and TRBJ1-4; no clear D. This CDR3 comprises 12 residues. In germline, CDR1 is SEHNR, CDR2 FQNEAQ (reference sequence). Trimming left V 4 bases short and J 4 bases short, with 4 bases between. The CDR3 nucleotides read TGTGCCAGCAGCTCCAGTAATGAAAAACTGTTTTTT. It translates to CASSSSNEKLFF.

This sequence joins TRBV7-9 and TRBJ2-5; the D is unclear. The CDR3 runs to 13 residues. V gave up 6 bases and J gave up 5 bases, with 13 bases separating them. Germline loops: CDR1 SEHNR, CDR2 FQNEAQ (reference sequence). CDR3 in amino acids: CASRESYVETQYF. The CDR3 coding sequence is TGTGCCAGCAGGGAAAGTTACGTTGAGACCCAGTACTTC.

This chain links TRBV27 with TRBJ2-5, with 9 bases identical to TRBD2. CDR1 and CDR2 from the germline V gene are MNHEY and SMNVEV (reference sequence). This CDR3 is built from 17 residues. V trimming: 3 bases; J trimming: 3 bases; junction bases outside the gene matches: 11. The CDR3 here is CASSLRREGLVEETQYF. The CDR3 DNA is TGTGCCAGCAGTTTGAGGCGGGAGGGCTTGGTGGAAGAGACCCAGTACTTC.

The rearrangement uses TRBV4-1 and TRBJ1-2, with 9 bases identical to TRBD1. CDR1 and CDR2 from the germline V gene are MGHRA and YSYEKL. The CDR3 covers 15 residues. The trim removed 4 bases at V and 4 bases at J, leaving 7 bases unmatched. CDR3 sequence (DNA): TGCGCCAGCAGCCTTCGACAGGGGGAGGGCTATGGCTACACCTTC. As protein: CASSLRQGEGYGYTF.

This clone appeared a few times. The chain combines TRBV7-6 with TRBJ1-5; a possible D gene is TRBD1 (5 bases). The V gene lost 0 bases and the J gene lost 6 bases, with 12 bases spanning the gap. CDR3 length equals 15 residues. Germline-derived CDR1 and CDR2 are SGHVS and FNYEAQ. The CDR3 region is CASSLAPGGVQPQHF. The DNA for the CDR3 is TGTGCCAGCAGCTTAGCACCGGGAGGGGTTCAGCCCCAGCATTTT.

The chain employs TRBV29-1 and TRBJ2-2, with 7 nucleotides matching TRBD2. The germline CDR1 and CDR2 sequences are SQVTM and ANQGSEA. This CDR3 has 13 amino acids. The J segment lost 3 bases and the V segment lost 6 bases, leaving 4 bases of the junction unmatched. Here the CDR3 reads CSVPTSYTGELFF. The CDR3 DNA reads TGCAGCGTGCCGACTAGCTACACCGGGGAGCTGTTTTTT.

This clone came up many times. The rearrangement uses TRBV28 and TRBJ2-7, with D unclear. Trimming took 7 bases from V and 2 from J, leaving 12 bases between them. The CDR3 loop spans 13 amino acids. Germline V CDR1 and CDR2: MDHEN, SYDVKM. The CDR3 DNA follows: TGTGCCAGCATCTCGGCGGTTACCTACGAGCAGTACTTC. Protein product: CASISAVTYEQYF.

The V and J genes are TRBV10-2 and TRBJ2-3, with unresolved D. The CDR3 is 16 amino acids. Germline V lookup: CDR1 WSHSY, CDR2 SAAADI. V was clipped by 6 bases and J by 2 bases, with 18 bases between them. The CDR3 protein is CASSIETRVPTDTQYF. In DNA form, the CDR3 reads TGCGCCAGCAGCATTGAGACACGCGTCCCCACAGATACGCAGTATTTT.

The rearrangement uses TRBV5-6 and TRBJ1-5; no clear D. The CDR3 runs 15 residues. Per the germline V gene, CDR1 is SGHDT and CDR2 is YYEEEE. The V and J ends lost 2 bases and 3 bases respectively, with 12 bases between them. The chain's CDR3 is CASSLWQTFNQPQHF. The DNA of the CDR3 is TGTGCCAGCAGCTTATGGCAGACCTTCAATCAGCCCCAGCATTTT. Full variable domain (remainder filled in from reference TRBV5-6 and TRBJ1-5): DAGVTQSPTHLIKTRGQQVTLRCSPKSGHDTVSWYQQALGQGPQFIFQYYEEEERQRGNFPDRFSGHQFPNYSSELNVNALLLGDSALYLCASSLWQTFNQPQHFGDGTRLSIL.

The V call is TRBV18, the J call TRBJ2-7; D is unclear. CDR1 is KGHSH and CDR2 is LQKENI in the germline V gene. V lost 1 base and J lost 3, with 13 bases in between. The CDR3 spans 15 residues. DNA of the CDR3: TGTGCCAGCTCACCACGCAGTGGTAGCTACTACGAGCAGTACTTC. Translated, it gives CASSPRSGSYYEQYF.

The CDR3 loop is CASSQARSGGPLAGELFF. The CDR3 bases are TGCGCCAGCAGCCAAGCCCGAAGCGGGGGCCCCCTCGCGGGGGAGCTGTTTTTT. J is TRBJ2-2 and V is TRBV5-1; 8 nucleotides line up with TRBD2. Unmatched junction bases numbered 19, after V lost 4 bases and J lost 8 bases. The V gene's germline CDR1 is SGHRS and CDR2 YFSETQ. There are 18 residues in the CDR3.

This clone has only one observation. This sequence joins TRBV18 and TRBJ1-5; tentative D call: TRBD1 (6 bases). The CDR3 covers 14 residues. In germline, CDR1 is KGHSH, CDR2 LQKENI. Trimming cost V 3 bases and J 5 bases, with 11 bases left between them. The CDR3 nucleotides are TGTGCCAGCTCACCCCTAAGGGGGGATCAGCCCCAGCATTTT. It encodes CASSPLRGDQPQHF.

This clone was detected a few times. One end of the junction fails to match germline, which may point to a read error. This chain joins TRBV19 and TRBJ1-5, with 7 bases matching TRBD1. Germline V gene lookup returns CDR1 LNHDA and CDR2 SQIVND (reference sequence). CDR3 length: 13 residues. CDR3 amino acids: CASSTGVWQPQHF. The CDR3 DNA sequence: TGTGCCAGCAGTACAGGGGTCTGGCAGCCCCAGCATTTT.

The genes are TRBV6-6 and TRBJ2-7; no clear D gene. From germline, CDR1 is MNHNY and CDR2 SVGAGI (reference sequence). The CDR3 runs to 12 residues. Trimming removed 5 bases at V and 2 bases at J, with 7 bases between. CDR3 nucleotides: TGTGCCAGCAGTCCCGGGCCCTACGAGCAGTACTTC. Residues: CASSPGPYEQYF.

This clone has just one count. The chain couples TRBV27 to TRBJ2-2; D is possibly TRBD2 (6 bases). V was pared by 1 base and J by 5 bases, with 20 bases between. The CDR3 runs to 18 residues. Germline CDR1 is MNHEY and CDR2 is SMNVEV (reference sequence). The CDR3 nucleotides are TGTGCCAGCAGTTTATACCCAATAGGGACTGCACGTACCGGGGAGCTGTTTTTT. The encoded protein is CASSLYPIGTARTGELFF.

V is TRBV19 and J is TRBJ2-7; D might be TRBD1 or TRBD2, each matching 6 bases. Trimming cost V 7 bases and J 4 bases, with 20 bases left between them. The CDR3 length is 15 residues. The germline CDR1 and CDR2 sequences are LNHDA and SQIVND (reference sequence). Here the CDR3 reads CASTPRGGGGYEQYF. The CDR3 region has the DNA TGTGCCAGTACCCCGCGCGGCGGAGGGGGGTACGAGCAGTACTTC.

V and J are TRBV5-4 and TRBJ2-3; tentatively, D is TRBD1 (6 bases). Germline V gene data show CDR1 as SGHNT and CDR2 as YYREEE (reference sequence). This CDR3 is built from 15 residues. Trimming shortened V by 1 base and J by 0 bases, and 9 bases separated the two germline ends. CDR3 amino acids: CASSLIGGSTDTQYF. CDR3 DNA: TGTGCCAGCAGCTTGATAGGGGGTAGCACAGATACGCAGTATTTT.

The chain combines TRBV7-8 with TRBJ1-1; 7 nucleotides match TRBD1. Losses at the gene ends were 5 bases for V and 6 bases for J; bases not matched to a gene: 9. Germline V gene lookup returns CDR1 SGHVS and CDR2 FQNEAQ. The CDR3 loop spans 14 amino acids. This CDR3 is CASSLRGERPEAFF. CDR3 coding DNA: TGTGCCAGCAGCCTCAGGGGGGAACGTCCTGAAGCTTTCTTT.

The chain recombines TRBV19 with TRBJ2-7; D may correspond to TRBD1 or TRBD2 (6 bases each). Germline-derived CDR1 and CDR2 are LNHDA and SQIVND (reference sequence). Trimming took off 9 bases at V and 2 bases at J, with 17 bases between the two ends. The CDR3 extends over 14 amino acids. The CDR3 bases are TGTGCCAGCCCAGGGGACTTGTTCACCTACGAGCAGTACTTC. It translates to CASPGDLFTYEQYF.

This chain links TRBV7-9 with TRBJ2-1, with TRBD2 matching over 11 bases. CDR1 and CDR2 (germline): SEHNR, FQNEAQ (reference sequence). Trimming took 5 bases from V and 5 from J; bases not matched to a gene: 5. This CDR3 is 15 amino acids long. The CDR3 is CASSEGTSGDNEQFF. The CDR3 coding sequence is TGTGCCAGCAGCGAGGGGACTAGCGGCGACAATGAGCAGTTCTTC.

The chain uses TRBV7-9 and TRBJ2-7; 10 nucleotides line up with TRBD1. The CDR3 has 15 residues. Trimming removed 2 bases from V and 6 bases from J; junction bases left unmatched: 7. Per the germline V gene, CDR1 is SEHNR and CDR2 is FQNEAQ (reference sequence). The CDR3 reads CASSLWETGGFEQYF. CDR3 bases: TGTGCCAGCAGCTTATGGGAGACAGGGGGCTTCGAGCAGTACTTC.